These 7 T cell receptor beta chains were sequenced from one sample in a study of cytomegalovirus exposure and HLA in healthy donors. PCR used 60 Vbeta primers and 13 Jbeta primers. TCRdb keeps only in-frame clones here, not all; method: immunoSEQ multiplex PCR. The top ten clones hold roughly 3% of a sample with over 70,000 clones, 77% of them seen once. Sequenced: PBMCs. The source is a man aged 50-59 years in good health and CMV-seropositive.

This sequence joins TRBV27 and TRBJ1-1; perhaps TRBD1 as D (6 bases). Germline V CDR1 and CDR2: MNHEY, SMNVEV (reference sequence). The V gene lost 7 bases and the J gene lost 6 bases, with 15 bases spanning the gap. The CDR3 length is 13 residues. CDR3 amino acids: CASKFQGLAEAFF. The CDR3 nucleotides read TGTGCCAGCAAATTCCAGGGGTTGGCTGAAGCTTTCTTT.

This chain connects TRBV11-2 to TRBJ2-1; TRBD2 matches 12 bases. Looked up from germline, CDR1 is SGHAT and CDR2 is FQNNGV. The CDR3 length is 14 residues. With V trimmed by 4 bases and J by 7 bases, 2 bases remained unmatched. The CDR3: CASSSSGRGNEQFF. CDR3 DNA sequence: TGTGCCAGCAGCTCTAGCGGGAGGGGAAATGAGCAGTTCTTC. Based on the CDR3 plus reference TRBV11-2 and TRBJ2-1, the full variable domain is EAGVAQSPRYKIIEKRQSVAFWCNPISGHATLYWYQQILGQGPKLLIQFQNNGVVDDSQLPKDRFSAERLKGVDSTLKIQPAKLEDSAVYLCASSSSGRGNEQFFGPGTRLTVL.

The CDR3 sequence is CASSPRTGGYNEQFF. In nucleotides, the CDR3 is TGTGCCAGCAGCCCCCGGACAGGGGGGTACAATGAGCAGTTCTTC. The gene calls are TRBV14 and TRBJ2-1; 10 bases are shared with TRBD1. CDR3 size: 15 residues. In germline, CDR1 is SGHDN, CDR2 FVKESK. V shed 4 bases and J 4 bases; nucleotides not matched to a gene: 4.

The CDR3, as DNA: TGTGCCAGCAGTTACGGAAGGGGTGACTCTGGAAACACCATATATTTT. Its protein product is CASSYGRGDSGNTIYF. The chain uses TRBV6-5 and TRBJ1-3, with D perhaps matching TRBD1 (5 bases). CDR3 length: 16 residues. With 2 bases removed from V and 0 bases from J, the gap between germline ends came to 11 bases. Looked up from germline, CDR1 is MNHEY and CDR2 is SVGAGI.

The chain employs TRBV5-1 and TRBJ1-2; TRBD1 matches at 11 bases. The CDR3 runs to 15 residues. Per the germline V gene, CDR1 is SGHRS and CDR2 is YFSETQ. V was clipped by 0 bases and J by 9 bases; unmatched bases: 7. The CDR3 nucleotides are TGCGCCAGCAGCTTGGGCCCGGGACAGGGGGACAGCTACACCTTC. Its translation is CASSLGPGQGDSYTF. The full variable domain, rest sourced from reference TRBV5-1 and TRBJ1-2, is KAGVTQTPRYLIKTRGQQVTLSCSPISGHRSVSWYQQTPGQGLQFLFEYFSETQRNKGNFPGRFSGRQFSNSRSEMNVSTLELGDSALYLCASSLGPGQGDSYTFGSGTRLTVV.

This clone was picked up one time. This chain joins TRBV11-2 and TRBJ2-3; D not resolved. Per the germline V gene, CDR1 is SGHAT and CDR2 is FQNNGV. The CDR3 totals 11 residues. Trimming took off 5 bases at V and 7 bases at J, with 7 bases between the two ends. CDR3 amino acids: CASSISHTQYF. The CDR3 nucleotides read TGTGCCAGCAGCATCAGTCATACGCAGTATTTT.

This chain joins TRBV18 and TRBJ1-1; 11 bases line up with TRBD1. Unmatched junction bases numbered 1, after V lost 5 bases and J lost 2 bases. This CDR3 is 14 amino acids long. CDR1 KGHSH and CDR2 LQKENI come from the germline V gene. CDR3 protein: CASSGTGGNTEAFF. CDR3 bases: TGTGCCAGCTCAGGGACAGGGGGTAACACTGAAGCTTTCTTT.